What follows is one T cell receptor beta chain and its context. HTBI primers from iRepertoire and Arm-PCR of CDR3 regions yielded the TCR beta libraries. TCRdb redid the calling of the multiplex PCR reads with MiXCR, one entry per CDR3 protein. The table records around 230,000 distinct CDR3 sequences, roughly 18% of them present only once. V dropped 2 bases and J dropped 0 bases, with 21 bases sitting between them. This CDR3 is built from 19 residues. Germline V CDR1 and CDR2: SEHNR, FQNEAQ (reference sequence). The data stem from a study of regulatory T cells in long-lasting Graves disease. Time point of the sample: newly diagnosed GD, antithyroid drugs for less than 3 months. The TCR library was made from RNA extracted from PBMCs.

The sequence came from a female donor with Graves disease. The chain uses TRBV7-9 and TRBJ2-3; the D is unclear. The specimen comprised peripheral blood mononuclear cells (PBMCs), sampled at new diagnosis, from a patient treated with antithyroid drugs. As DNA, the CDR3 is TGTGCCAGCAGCTTATCCTATACATTCCGAGACACTAGCACAGATACGCAGTATTTT. Its translation: CASSLSYTFRDTSTDTQYF.